The 21 T cell receptor beta chains in this list originate from one sample, sequenced in a study of OX40 agonist ivuxolimab in advanced cancers. Repertoires were generated with immunoSEQ multiplex PCR, while TCRdb's copy carries only in-frame clones and drops some. The profile shows over 35,000 clones, about 90% of them singletons. Sequenced here: CD4+ or CD8+ T cells sorted from blood, sampled in a trial of the OX40 agonist ivuxolimab. All receptors derive from an adult with an advanced solid tumor such as melanoma, head and neck, liver or kidney cancer.

V usage is TRBV27 and J usage is TRBJ2-2; D may be TRBD1 or TRBD2 (6 bases each). This CDR3 region has 15 residues. Germline CDR1 reads MNHEY; CDR2 reads SMNVEV (reference sequence). V was clipped by 0 bases and J by 4 bases, with 9 bases between them. CDR3 protein: CASSLSRGRTGELFF. In nucleotides, the CDR3 is TGTGCCAGCAGTTTATCTCGGGGGCGCACCGGGGAGCTGTTTTTT.

The chain recombines TRBV7-9 with TRBJ1-4, with D possibly TRBD1 on 6 matching bases. Trimming shortened V by 3 bases and J by 8 bases, and 16 bases separated the two germline ends. Germline V gene lookup returns CDR1 SEHNR and CDR2 FQNEAQ (reference sequence). CDR3 length: 15 residues. CDR3 in amino acids: CASSLDSSGFEKLFF. The CDR3 region has the DNA TGTGCCAGCAGCTTGGACAGCAGCGGATTCGAAAAACTGTTTTTT. Full variable domain (remainder filled in from reference TRBV7-9 and TRBJ1-4): DTGVSQNPRHKITKRGQNVTFRCDPISEHNRLYWYRQTLGQGPEFLTYFQNEAQLEKSRLLSDRFSAERPKGSFSTLEIQRTEQGDSAMYLCASSLDSSGFEKLFFGSGTQLSVL.

Concerning this clone: Its ends do not fully match the called genes, so a read error is possible. The chain employs TRBV7-7 and TRBJ2-2, with TRBD2 matching 11 bases. Germline V lookup: CDR1 SSHAT, CDR2 FNYEAQ (reference sequence). This CDR3 has 16 residues. CDR3 in amino acids: CASSRGTSGYTGELFF. In nucleotides, the CDR3 is TGTGCTAGCAGCCGTGGGACTAGCGGATACACCGGGGAGCTGTTTTTT.

The chain combines TRBV19 with TRBJ1-1; unclear D gene. This CDR3 region has 12 residues. The germline V gene encodes CDR1 LNHDA and CDR2 SQIVND (reference sequence). V lost 6 bases and J lost 1, with 6 bases in between. Written as DNA, the CDR3 is TGTGCCAGTAGGGAAACGAACACTGAAGCTTTCTTT. As protein: CASRETNTEAFF.

The chain uses TRBV7-2 and TRBJ2-1; tentative D call: TRBD1 (5 bases). There are 16 residues in the CDR3. The V end was cut by 5 bases, the J end by 4 bases, with 18 bases between. CDR1 is SGHTA, CDR2 FQGNSA, per germline. In DNA, the CDR3 is TGTGCCAGCAGCGACACCTTTGACAGTGTGTACAATGAGCAGTTCTTC. Protein sequence: CASSDTFDSVYNEQFF. Full variable domain (rest looked up from reference TRBV7-2 and TRBJ2-1): GAGVSQSPSNKVTEKGKDVELRCDPISGHTALYWYRQSLGQGLEFLIYFQGNSAPDKSGLPSDRFSAERTGGSVSTLTIQRTQQEDSAVYLCASSDTFDSVYNEQFFGPGTRLTVL.

This chain connects TRBV28 to TRBJ2-3; D is unresolved. This CDR3 has 14 residues. Germline CDR1 reads MDHEN; CDR2 reads SYDVKM. V was pared by 6 bases and J by 1 base, with 11 bases between. The CDR3 DNA follows: TGTGCCAGCAGGCCTGGAGATCGCACAGATACGCAGTATTTT. It encodes CASRPGDRTDTQYF.

The chain recombines TRBV29-1 with TRBJ1-2, with D tentatively TRBD1 (5 bases). CDR3 length equals 16 residues. Germline loops: CDR1 SQVTM, CDR2 ANQGSEA. V lost 1 base, J lost 1 base, and 16 bases lay in between. Here the CDR3 reads CSVEGLQDGGNYGYTF. The CDR3 DNA follows: TGCAGCGTTGAAGGATTACAAGACGGGGGTAACTATGGCTACACCTTC. The whole variable domain, remainder taken from reference TRBV29-1 and TRBJ1-2, is SAVISQKPSRDICQRGTSLTIQCQVDSQVTMMFWYRQQPGQSLTLIATANQGSEATYESGFVIDKFPISRPNLTFSTLTVSNMSPEDSSIYLCSVEGLQDGGNYGYTFGSGTRLTVV.

The J gene is TRBJ2-5, the V gene TRBV5-1, with 9 bases matching TRBD1. CDR1 and CDR2 (germline): SGHRS, YFSETQ. With V trimmed by 5 bases and J by 8 bases, 1 base remained unmatched. This CDR3 has 11 residues. The CDR3 loop reads CASRGQGTQYF. The CDR3 DNA sequence: TGCGCCAGCAGGGGACAGGGAACCCAGTACTTC. Full variable domain (remainder filled in from reference TRBV5-1 and TRBJ2-5): KAGVTQTPRYLIKTRGQQVTLSCSPISGHRSVSWYQQTPGQGLQFLFEYFSETQRNKGNFPGRFSGRQFSNSRSEMNVSTLELGDSALYLCASRGQGTQYFGPGTRLLVL.

The gene calls are TRBV19 and TRBJ1-5; no clear D. Per the germline V gene, CDR1 is LNHDA and CDR2 is SQIVND (reference sequence). Trimming took off 1 base at V and 3 bases at J, with 7 bases between the two ends. This CDR3 region has 14 residues. In DNA, the CDR3 is TGTGCCAGTAGTATAGCAGGCGCCAATCAGCCCCAGCATTTT. This encodes CASSIAGANQPQHF.

The V and J genes are TRBV6-5 and TRBJ1-1; maybe TRBD1 (5 bases). The V gene's germline CDR1 is MNHEY and CDR2 SVGAGI. This CDR3 region has 15 residues. Trimming shortened V by 0 bases and J by 6 bases, and 14 bases separated the two germline ends. CDR3 coding DNA: TGTGCCAGCAGTTACTCGCTTGGGGGGATCGCTGAAGCTTTCTTT. This codes for CASSYSLGGIAEAFF.

The chain combines TRBV30 with TRBJ2-1, with 7 bases that match TRBD1. Germline lookup yields CDR1 GTSNPN and CDR2 SVGIG (reference sequence). This CDR3 region has 12 residues. V dropped 0 bases and J dropped 8; count of bases not matched to a gene: 1. The CDR3 loop reads CAWSVGGYEQFF. CDR3 DNA: TGTGCCTGGAGTGTAGGGGGCTATGAGCAGTTCTTC.

This clone appeared a single time. The chain employs TRBV12-5 and TRBJ2-4; D is uncertain. The germline gives CDR1 LGHNT, CDR2 FRNRAP. This CDR3 comprises 19 residues. Trimming removed 3 bases from V and 1 base from J, with 22 bases in between. For the CDR3, the DNA is TGTGCTAGTGGTTTCAATATGTTCGTTACCCTGTCCGCCAAAAACATTCAGTACTTC. Protein product: CASGFNMFVTLSAKNIQYF.

The V and J genes are TRBV27 and TRBJ2-5; D assignment may be TRBD1 or TRBD2 (5 bases each). Trimming shortened V by 2 bases and J by 2 bases, and 24 bases separated the two germline ends. CDR3 length equals 19 residues. Germline assignment: CDR1 MNHEY and CDR2 SMNVEV (reference sequence). The CDR3 nucleotides read TGTGCCAGCAGTTTAGGGACGCACCGCGCGGGTTGGTCGCAAGAGACCCAGTACTTC. It is translated as CASSLGTHRAGWSQETQYF.

The V gene is TRBV9, the J gene TRBJ2-5; D is uncertain. V was cut by 0 bases and J by 5 bases, with 14 bases left in between. This CDR3 comprises 15 residues. Germline lookup yields CDR1 SGDLS and CDR2 YYNGEE. CDR3 protein: CASSVGYESLETQYF. CDR3 coding DNA: TGTGCCAGCAGCGTAGGGTACGAGAGTTTGGAGACCCAGTACTTC.

The gene calls are TRBV28 and TRBJ2-1; TRBD1 or TRBD2 may be the D gene (5 bases each). V lost 2 bases, J lost 9 bases, and 17 bases lay in between. The CDR3 is 15 amino acids. The germline V gene encodes CDR1 MDHEN and CDR2 SYDVKM. CDR3 nucleotides: TGTGCCAGCAGTTTAGGGCCCCGGGGCAGGGCTGAGCAGTTCTTC. Amino acid sequence: CASSLGPRGRAEQFF.

The chain joins TRBV27 to TRBJ2-5; D remains ambiguous. Germline CDR1 MNHEY, CDR2 SMNVEV (reference sequence). V was shortened by 2 bases and J by 2 bases, with 9 bases between the two germline ends. CDR3 length: 14 residues. The CDR3 protein is CASSLLTRQETQYF. CDR3 nucleotides: TGTGCCAGCAGTTTACTCACCAGACAAGAGACCCAGTACTTC.

The V call is TRBV4-3, the J call TRBJ2-7; TRBD1 matches 7 bases. The CDR3 consists of 15 residues. Losses at the gene ends were 3 bases for V and 0 bases for J; bases not matched to a gene: 5. Germline CDR1 and CDR2: LGHNA and YSLEER. The CDR3 DNA sequence: TGCGCCAGCAGCCAGGACAGGAGCCTCTCCTACGAGCAGTACTTC. Its translation: CASSQDRSLSYEQYF.

V and J are TRBV18 and TRBJ1-1; no firm D call. This CDR3 has 15 residues. Germline V CDR1 and CDR2: KGHSH, LQKENI. Trimming cost V 5 bases and J 2 bases, with 15 bases left between them. The CDR3 spells CASSFPTFPNTEAFF. The CDR3 DNA reads TGTGCCAGCTCATTTCCTACTTTCCCTAACACTGAAGCTTTCTTT.

J is TRBJ2-2 and V is TRBV27, with D possibly matching TRBD1 (6 bases). This CDR3 has 18 residues. Trimming removed 0 bases from V and 3 bases from J, with 17 bases in between. The germline gives CDR1 MNHEY, CDR2 SMNVEV (reference sequence). This CDR3 reads CASSLSILGAKYTGELFF. The CDR3 nucleotides are TGTGCCAGCAGTTTATCGATTTTGGGGGCTAAGTACACCGGGGAGCTGTTTTTT.

The chain has TRBV4-1 and TRBJ2-7; tentatively, D is TRBD1 (6 bases). Trimming left V 2 bases short and J 3 bases short, with 14 bases between. Germline-derived CDR1 and CDR2 are MGHRA and YSYEKL. CDR3 length: 15 amino acids. The CDR3, as DNA: TGCGCCAGCAGCCAATTCCGGACAGACAACTACGAGCAGTACTTC. It codes for CASSQFRTDNYEQYF.

V is TRBV5-4 and J is TRBJ1-2; TRBD1 might be the D (5 bases). V was shortened by 4 bases and J by 4 bases, with 20 bases between the two germline ends. In germline, CDR1 is SGHNT, CDR2 YYREEE (reference sequence). CDR3 length equals 16 residues. The chain's CDR3 is CASSPGGGRALYGYTF. DNA for the CDR3: TGTGCCAGCAGCCCAGGTGGCGGCAGGGCCCTCTATGGCTACACCTTC. The full variable domain, rest sourced from reference TRBV5-4 and TRBJ1-2, is ETGVTQSPTHLIKTRGQQVTLRCSSQSGHNTVSWYQQALGQGPQFIFQYYREEENGRGNFPPRFSGLQFPNYSSELNVNALELDDSALYLCASSPGGGRALYGYTFGSGTRLTVV.